This T cell receptor beta chain was sequenced in a study of tumor-infiltrating lymphocytes in primary liver carcinoma. There are 15 residues in the CDR3. Germline values: CDR1 SGHKS, CDR2 YYEKEE (reference sequence). Between roughly 17 and 31 mg of unsorted bulk tissue served as the source from which RNA and DNA were co-extracted. Patients were chronically HBV-infected and treatment-naive. TCR beta cDNA was made from around 520 ng total RNA with a constant-region primer. Three-round nested multiplex PCR performed with slightly modified ARM-PCR produced the TCR beta libraries. The study ran its first two PCR rounds for around 10 cycles each, using TRBV1-TRBV30 forward primers and a C-beta reverse primer. In TCRdb, the multiplex PCR reads were re-called with MiXCR into one record per CDR3 protein. The data hold about 30,000 distinct CDR3 sequences, with 60% to 80% observed a single time. Worth noting for this clonotype: This may be a read error: a much more frequent sequence differs by one nucleotide. Given the absence of the conserved phenylalanine or tryptophan at the CDR3 end, a read error is likely.

The material sequenced was liver tumor tissue from sampling region 3. The subset denotes: tumor region T3, left-lateral pole. The chain joins TRBV5-5 to TRBJ2-5; perhaps TRBD2 as D (5 bases). This sequence originates from a woman in her twenties or thirties with primary liver carcinoma and hepatitis B virus infection. CDR3 protein: CASSFGLMNQGTQYS. The CDR3 nucleotides read TGTGCCAGCAGCTTTGGACTCATGAACCAAGGGACCCAGTACTCC.